This section outlines one T cell receptor (beta chain) sequence together with its context. The antigen is undetermined. The naive CD8 subset, CD45RO-negative cells positively selected for CCR7, excluded terminally differentiated effector memory CD45RA+ cells. Genomic DNA per cell subset filled all wells of several immunoSEQ plates. The protocol was immunoSEQ multiplex PCR, while the TCRdb copy is restricted to in-frame clones and leaves out a portion. The repertoire has millions of clones, about 93% of them found once; the top ten carry more than 1.5%. The data derive from a study of shared clonotypes between healthy human individuals. General observations from the study: When naive CD4 clonotypes were compared across several donors, about 5% were shared. Generation probabilities of non-shared clonotypes were lower (relative to those shared by all four donors).

The sequence was collected from a man younger than 30 in good health. Some clones in this sample may be carry-over from other donors' samples. The sample comprised naive CD8+ T cells from PBMCs.

This CDR3 is CASSLGRSGVAYEQYF. The CDR3 DNA sequence: TGTGCCAGCAGCTTGGGTCGATCGGGGGTTGCCTACGAGCAGTACTTC. This rearrangement joins TRBV5-5 to TRBJ2-7; a possible D gene is TRBD2 (6 bases). CDR3 size: 16 residues. CDR1 SGHKS and CDR2 YYEKEE come from the germline V gene (reference sequence). V was cut by 0 bases and J by 2 bases, with 15 bases left in between.